These T cell receptor beta chains were read from a single sample in a study of cytotoxic CD8 clonotypes in ibrutinib-treated CLL. The repertoire was sequenced with immunoSEQ multiplex PCR; TCRdb's copy has only in-frame clones and lacks some. Here the sample spans some 200,000 clones, 70% being singletons. The input for sequencing was PBMCs, taken after 12 months of ibrutinib treatment. The receptors were sampled from a human donor with chronic lymphocytic leukemia. CDR3s include the opening cysteine and the closing phenylalanine or tryptophan. The D gene is left open where the match is weak. Expanded clones are given a class, and other clones once, few, many or no size at all.

v_call	d_call	clone_size	j_call	cdr3_nt	cdr3_aa
TRBV30	-	few	TRBJ2-5	TGTGCCTGGAGTGTAAGGGGGAGGGAAGAGACCCAGTACTTC	CAWSVRGREETQYF
TRBV7-6	-	-	TRBJ2-7	TGTGCCAGCAGCTCCCTTTCCTACGAGCAGTACTTC	CASSSLSYEQYF
TRBV30	-	once	TRBJ1-2	TGTGCCTGGAGTCCACCTCCAGCAGGGAGGTATGGCTACACCTTC	CAWSPPPAGRYGYTF
TRBV28	-	-	TRBJ2-7	TGCTGTAGGGGGGCGGAGGGTGAGCAGTACTTC	CCRGAEGEQYF
TRBV4-2	TRBD2	-	TRBJ2-1	TGTGCCAGCAGCCAAGGGGGCGGGAGCTCCTACAATGAGCAGTTCTTC	CASSQGGGSSYNEQFF
TRBV4-1	-	few	TRBJ1-2	TGCGCCAGCAGTCGCGACCCAGACGGCGACTATGGCTACACCTTC	CASSRDPDGDYGYTF
TRBV18	-	-	TRBJ1-5	TGTGCCAGCTCACAAACAGTAAATCAGCCCCAGCATTTT	CASSQTVNQPQHF
TRBV5-1	TRBD2	-	TRBJ2-5	TGCGCCAGCAGCTTGGCCGGAACTAGCGGAGGAGAGACCCAGTACTTC	CASSLAGTSGGETQYF
TRBV11-2	-	-	TRBJ1-1	TGTGCCAGCAGCTTAGACCGATTAGGCTTAAAAACTACTGAAGCTTTCTTT	CASSLDRLGLKTTEAFF
TRBV5-1	TRBD2	-	TRBJ2-7	TGCGCCAGCAGCTTGGCCACTAGCGGTTACGAGCAGTACTTC	CASSLATSGYEQYF
TRBV7-9	-	many	TRBJ2-2	TGTGCCAGCAGCCGTCCTGACAGGCCCGGGGAGCTGTTTTTT	CASSRPDRPGELFF
TRBV4-2	-	few	TRBJ1-1	TGTGCCAGCAGCCAAGGGAGGGGGAACACTGAAGCTTTCTTT	CASSQGRGNTEAFF
TRBV6-5	-	once	TRBJ1-2	TGTGCCAGCAGCCCCGCCAGACGTTCTAACTATGGCTACACCTTC	CASSPARRSNYGYTF
TRBV2	-	-	TRBJ2-5	TGTGCCAGCAGAGAGCCTTACAGGGCGGGCTACACAGAGACCCAGTACTTC	CASREPYRAGYTETQYF
TRBV2	TRBD1	-	TRBJ1-5	TGTGCCAGCATGGGAGACAGGGGGCTTCAGCCCCAGCATTTT	CASMGDRGLQPQHF
TRBV29-1	-	-	TRBJ1-5	TGCAGCGCCCGGACAGCCAATCAGCCCCAGCATTTT	CSARTANQPQHF
TRBV7-3	-	-	TRBJ1-2	TGTGCCAGCAGCTTCTCTAGGACAGCCAACTATGGCTACACCTTC	CASSFSRTANYGYTF
TRBV6-5	-	once	TRBJ2-1	TGTGCCAGCAGTTACTATATGGGTGAGCAGTTCTTC	CASSYYMGEQFF
TRBV4-1	TRBD1	-	TRBJ1-4	TGCGCCAGCAGCCAATCCGGGACAGGGGGAACTAATGAAAAACTGTTTTTT	CASSQSGTGGTNEKLFF
TRBV6-5	TRBD2	-	TRBJ2-7	TGTGCCAGCAGTTATGAGACTAGCGGGAGAGTAGTGCTGTACTTC	CASSYETSGRVVLYF
TRBV2	-	-	TRBJ1-5	TGTGCCAGCAGTGAAACACAGGGTTACGGCAATCAGCCCCAGCATTTT	CASSETQGYGNQPQHF
TRBV6-5	-	-	TRBJ1-2	TGTGCCAGCAGTTACTCGACGGGGAACTATGGCTACACCTTC	CASSYSTGNYGYTF
TRBV18	-	-	TRBJ2-1	TGTGCCAGCACAGGACGGGAACACAATGAGCAGTTCTTC	CASTGREHNEQFF
TRBV6-4	-	-	TRBJ1-2	TGTGCCAGCAGTGTCGAGGGCCACTATGGCTACACCTTC	CASSVEGHYGYTF
TRBV27	TRBD2	-	TRBJ2-2	TGTGCCAGCTCCCCTAAGCGGGGCAACACCGGGGAGCTGTTTTTT	CASSPKRGNTGELFF
TRBV7-2	-	-	TRBJ2-2	TGTGCCAGCAGCTTAGCGCTCGGGAACACCGGGGAGCTGTTTTTT	CASSLALGNTGELFF
TRBV27	TRBD2	-	TRBJ2-1	TGTGCCAGCAGTTTAGTAGGGAGGGTCTCCTACAATGAGCAGTTCTTC	CASSLVGRVSYNEQFF
TRBV29-1	-	-	TRBJ2-3	TGCAGCGTTGTCGCAGGGGCCCCAGATACGCAGTATTTT	CSVVAGAPDTQYF
TRBV25-1	TRBD2	few	TRBJ2-7	TGTGCCAGCAGTGTAAGGACTAGTACCTACGAGCAGTACTTC	CASSVRTSTYEQYF
TRBV29-1	-	once	TRBJ1-2	TGCAGCGTTGAATCCCGGGGGCCTAACTATGGCTACACCTTC	CSVESRGPNYGYTF
TRBV5-5	-	-	TRBJ2-5	TGTGCCAGCAGCTTGCAACCTCAAGAGACCCAGTACTTC	CASSLQPQETQYF
TRBV5-6	-	-	TRBJ1-5	TGTGCCAGCAGCTTGGTAGGGAGTCCAAATCAGCCCCAGCATTTT	CASSLVGSPNQPQHF
TRBV27	-	-	TRBJ2-1	TGTGCCAGCACCCCTGGGGGCTTTCACAATGAGCAGTTCTTC	CASTPGGFHNEQFF
TRBV7-3	-	-	TRBJ1-1	TGTGCCAGCAGCTTAACGTTGAGAAATGAAGCTTTCTTT	CASSLTLRNEAFF
TRBV5-4	-	-	TRBJ2-5	TGTGCCAGCAGTCAACAGGGACAGACCCAGTACTTC	CASSQQGQTQYF
TRBV19	-	-	TRBJ1-4	TGTGCCAGTAGTAACCAGGGGATAACTAATGAAAAACTGTTTTTT	CASSNQGITNEKLFF
TRBV19	TRBD1	-	TRBJ1-2	TGTGCCAGTCTTCCGGGACAGGGGGTGTTAGGCTACACCTTC	CASLPGQGVLGYTF
TRBV7-2	-	-	TRBJ2-1	TGTGCCAGCAGCTTGTCGGGACAATGGTTTAATGAGCAGTTCTTC	CASSLSGQWFNEQFF
TRBV6-1	TRBD2	once	TRBJ2-1	TGTGCCAGCAGTGAATTAGCGGGGGGGAGCTACAATGAGCAGTTCTTC	CASSELAGGSYNEQFF
TRBV6-5	TRBD2	-	TRBJ2-2	TGTGCCAGCAGCCCACTAGCGGGAGGGATCGGGGAGCTGTTTTTT	CASSPLAGGIGELFF
TRBV5-6	-	-	TRBJ2-1	TGTGCCAGCAGCTTGGAACTAGCTATCAATGAGCAGTTCTTC	CASSLELAINEQFF
TRBV6-5	TRBD1	-	TRBJ2-7	TGTGCCAGCAGTCCTTGGGACAGGCACTACGAGCAGTACTTC	CASSPWDRHYEQYF
TRBV18	TRBD1	-	TRBJ1-1	TGTGCCAGCTCAACTATCAGGGGGCTGCGTGGCACTGAAGCTTTCTTT	CASSTIRGLRGTEAFF